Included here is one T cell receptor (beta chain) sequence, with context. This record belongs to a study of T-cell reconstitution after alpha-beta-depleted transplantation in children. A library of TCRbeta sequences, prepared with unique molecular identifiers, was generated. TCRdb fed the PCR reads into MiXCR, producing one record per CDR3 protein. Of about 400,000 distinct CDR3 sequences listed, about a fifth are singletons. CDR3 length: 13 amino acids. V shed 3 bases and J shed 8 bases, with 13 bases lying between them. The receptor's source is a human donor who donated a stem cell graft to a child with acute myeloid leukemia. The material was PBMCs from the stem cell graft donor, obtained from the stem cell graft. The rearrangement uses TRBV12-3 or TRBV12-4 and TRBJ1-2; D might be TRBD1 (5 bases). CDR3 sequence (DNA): TGTGCCAGCAGTTTCGTTCAGGGATTAGGCTACACCTTC. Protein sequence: CASSFVQGLGYTF.